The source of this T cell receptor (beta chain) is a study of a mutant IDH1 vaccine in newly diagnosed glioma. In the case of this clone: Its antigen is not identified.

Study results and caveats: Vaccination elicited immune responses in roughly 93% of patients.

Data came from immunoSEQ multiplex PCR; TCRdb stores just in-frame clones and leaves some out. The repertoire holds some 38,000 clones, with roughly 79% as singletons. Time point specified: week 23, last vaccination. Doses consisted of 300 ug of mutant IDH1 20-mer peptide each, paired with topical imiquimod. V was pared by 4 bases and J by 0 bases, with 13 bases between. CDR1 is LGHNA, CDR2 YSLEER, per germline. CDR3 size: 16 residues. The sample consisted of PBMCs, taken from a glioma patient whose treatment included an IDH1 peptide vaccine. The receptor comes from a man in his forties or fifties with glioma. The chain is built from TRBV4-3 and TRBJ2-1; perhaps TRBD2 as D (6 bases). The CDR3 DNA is TGCGCCAGCAGCCGGGGACTTACGAGCTCCTACAATGAGCAGTTCTTC. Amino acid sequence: CASSRGLTSSYNEQFF.